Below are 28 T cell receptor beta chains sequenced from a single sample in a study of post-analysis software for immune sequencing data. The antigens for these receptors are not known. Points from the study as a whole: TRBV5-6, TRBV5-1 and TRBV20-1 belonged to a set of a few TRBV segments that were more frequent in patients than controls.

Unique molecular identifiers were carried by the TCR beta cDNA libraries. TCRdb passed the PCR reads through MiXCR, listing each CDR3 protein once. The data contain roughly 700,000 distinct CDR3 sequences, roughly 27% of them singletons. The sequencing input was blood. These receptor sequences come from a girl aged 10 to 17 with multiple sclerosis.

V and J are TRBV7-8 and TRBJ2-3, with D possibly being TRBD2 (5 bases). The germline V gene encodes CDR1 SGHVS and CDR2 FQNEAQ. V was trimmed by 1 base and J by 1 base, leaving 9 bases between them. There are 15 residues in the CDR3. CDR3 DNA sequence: TGTGCCAGCAGCTTAGGTGGTAGCGGCACAGATACGCAGTATTTT. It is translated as CASSLGGSGTDTQYF.

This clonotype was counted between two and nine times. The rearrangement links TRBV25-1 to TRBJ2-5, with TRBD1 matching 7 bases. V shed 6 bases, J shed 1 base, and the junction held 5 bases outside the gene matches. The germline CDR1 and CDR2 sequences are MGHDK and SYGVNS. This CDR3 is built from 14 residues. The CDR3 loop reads CASRGKGAQETQYF. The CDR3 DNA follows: TGTGCCAGCAGAGGGAAGGGGGCCCAAGAGACCCAGTACTTC.

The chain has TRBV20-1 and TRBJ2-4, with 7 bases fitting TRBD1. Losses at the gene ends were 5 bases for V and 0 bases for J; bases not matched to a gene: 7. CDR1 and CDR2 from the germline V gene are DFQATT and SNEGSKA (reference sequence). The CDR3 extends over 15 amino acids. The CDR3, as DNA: TGCAGTGCTGGTAGGGGGCGGATAGCCAAAAACATTCAGTACTTC. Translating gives CSAGRGRIAKNIQYF.

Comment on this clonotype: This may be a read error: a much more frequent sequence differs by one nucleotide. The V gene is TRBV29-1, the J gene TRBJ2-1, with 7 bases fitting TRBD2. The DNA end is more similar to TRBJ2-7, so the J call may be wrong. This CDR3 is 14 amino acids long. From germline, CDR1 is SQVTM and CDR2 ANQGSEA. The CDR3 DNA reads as TGCAGCGTTGAAGGACTAGCTTCCTACAATGAGCAGTACTTC. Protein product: CSVEGLASYNEQYF.

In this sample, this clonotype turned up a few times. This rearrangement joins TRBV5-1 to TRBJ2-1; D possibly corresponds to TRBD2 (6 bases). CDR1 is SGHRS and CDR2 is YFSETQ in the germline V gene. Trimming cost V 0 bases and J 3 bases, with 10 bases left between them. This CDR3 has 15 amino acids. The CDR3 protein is CASSLDGGNYNEQFF. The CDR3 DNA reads TGCGCCAGCAGCTTGGATGGAGGGAACTACAATGAGCAGTTCTTC.

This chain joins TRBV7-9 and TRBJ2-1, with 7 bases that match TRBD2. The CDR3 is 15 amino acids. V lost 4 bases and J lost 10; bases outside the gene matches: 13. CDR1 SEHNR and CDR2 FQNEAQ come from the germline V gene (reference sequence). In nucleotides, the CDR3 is TGTGCCAGCAGCTCGAGACTAGCTTCCTGGCGAGAGCAGTTCTTC. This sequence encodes CASSSRLASWREQFF.

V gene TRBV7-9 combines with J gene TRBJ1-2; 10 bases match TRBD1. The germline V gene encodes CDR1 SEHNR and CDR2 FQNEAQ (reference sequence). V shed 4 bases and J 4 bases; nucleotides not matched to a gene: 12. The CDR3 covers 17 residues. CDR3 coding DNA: TGTGCCAGCAGCTCTATTTTATGGGACAGGGGCGGCTATGGCTACACCTTC. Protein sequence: CASSSILWDRGGYGYTF. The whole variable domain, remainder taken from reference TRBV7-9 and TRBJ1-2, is DTGVSQNPRHKITKRGQNVTFRCDPISEHNRLYWYRQTLGQGPEFLTYFQNEAQLEKSRLLSDRFSAERPKGSFSTLEIQRTEQGDSAMYLCASSSILWDRGGYGYTFGSGTRLTVV.

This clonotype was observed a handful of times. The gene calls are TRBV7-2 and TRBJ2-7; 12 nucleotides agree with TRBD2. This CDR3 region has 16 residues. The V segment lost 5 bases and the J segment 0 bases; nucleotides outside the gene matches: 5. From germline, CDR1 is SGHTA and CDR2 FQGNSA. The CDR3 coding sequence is TGTGCCAGCAGCAGGGGACTAGCGGGCTTCTCCTACGAGCAGTACTTC. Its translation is CASSRGLAGFSYEQYF.

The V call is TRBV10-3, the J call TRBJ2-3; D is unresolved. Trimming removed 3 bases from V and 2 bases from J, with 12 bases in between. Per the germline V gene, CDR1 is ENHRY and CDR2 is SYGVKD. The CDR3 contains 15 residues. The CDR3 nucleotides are TGTGCCATCAGTGATCAAGTATTAAACACAGATACGCAGTATTTT. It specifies CAISDQVLNTDTQYF.

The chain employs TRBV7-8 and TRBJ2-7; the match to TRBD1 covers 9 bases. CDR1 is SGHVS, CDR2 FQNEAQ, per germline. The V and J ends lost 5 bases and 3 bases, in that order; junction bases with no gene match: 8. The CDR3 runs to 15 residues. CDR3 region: CASSLTGGTLYEQYF. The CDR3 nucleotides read TGTGCCAGCAGCCTTACAGGGGGCACCCTCTACGAGCAGTACTTC. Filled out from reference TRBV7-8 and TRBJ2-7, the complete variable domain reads GAGVSQSPRYKVAKRGQDVALRCDPISGHVSLFWYQQALGQGPEFLTYFQNEAQLDKSGLPSDRFFAERPEGSVSTLKIQRTQQEDSAVYLCASSLTGGTLYEQYFGPGTRLTVT.

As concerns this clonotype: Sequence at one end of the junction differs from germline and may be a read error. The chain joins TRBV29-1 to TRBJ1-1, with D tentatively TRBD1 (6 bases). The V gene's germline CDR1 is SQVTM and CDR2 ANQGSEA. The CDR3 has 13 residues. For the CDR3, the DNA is TGCAGCGCTATTCAGGGGTTGAACACTGAGGCTTTCTTT. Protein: CSAIQGLNTEAFF.

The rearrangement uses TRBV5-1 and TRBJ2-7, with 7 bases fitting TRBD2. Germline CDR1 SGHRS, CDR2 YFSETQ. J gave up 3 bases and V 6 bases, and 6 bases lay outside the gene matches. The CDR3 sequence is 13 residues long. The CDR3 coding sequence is TGCGCCAGCACGGGACTAATAAACTACGAGCAGTACTTC. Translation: CASTGLINYEQYF.

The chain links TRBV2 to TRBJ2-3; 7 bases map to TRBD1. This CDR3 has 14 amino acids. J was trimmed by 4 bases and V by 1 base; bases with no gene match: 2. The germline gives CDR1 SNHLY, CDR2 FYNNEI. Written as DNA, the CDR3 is TGTGCCAGCAGTGAAGACAGGGGCGCAGATACGCAGTATTTT. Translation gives CASSEDRGADTQYF.

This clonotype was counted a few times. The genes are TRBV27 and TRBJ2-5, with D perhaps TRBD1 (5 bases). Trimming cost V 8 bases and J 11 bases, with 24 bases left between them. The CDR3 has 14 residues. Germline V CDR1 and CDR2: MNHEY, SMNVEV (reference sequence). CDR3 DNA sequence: TGTGCCAGCCACCCCGTTGACAGTTACAATGAGCAGTACTTC. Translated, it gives CASHPVDSYNEQYF.

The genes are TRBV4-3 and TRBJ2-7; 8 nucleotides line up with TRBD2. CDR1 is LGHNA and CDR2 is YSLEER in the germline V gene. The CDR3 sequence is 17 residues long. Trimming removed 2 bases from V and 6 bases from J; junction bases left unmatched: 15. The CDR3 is CASSQSRSVGLGSEQYF. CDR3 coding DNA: TGCGCCAGCAGCCAATCACGCTCGGTGGGACTAGGAAGCGAGCAGTACTTC.

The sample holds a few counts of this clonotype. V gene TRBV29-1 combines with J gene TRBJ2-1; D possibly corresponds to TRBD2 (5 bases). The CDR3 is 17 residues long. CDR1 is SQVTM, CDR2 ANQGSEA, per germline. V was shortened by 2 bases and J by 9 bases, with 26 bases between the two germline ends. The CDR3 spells CSVEIFASASPTGEQFF. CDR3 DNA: TGCAGCGTTGAAATCTTTGCGTCTGCTAGCCCTACCGGTGAGCAGTTCTTC.

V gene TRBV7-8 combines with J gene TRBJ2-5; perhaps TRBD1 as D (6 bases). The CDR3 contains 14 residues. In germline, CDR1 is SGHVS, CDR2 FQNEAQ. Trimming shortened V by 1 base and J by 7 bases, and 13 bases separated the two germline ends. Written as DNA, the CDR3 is TGTGCCAGCAGCTTAGTGGGGGCCCCCAGGACCCAGTACTTC. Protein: CASSLVGAPRTQYF.

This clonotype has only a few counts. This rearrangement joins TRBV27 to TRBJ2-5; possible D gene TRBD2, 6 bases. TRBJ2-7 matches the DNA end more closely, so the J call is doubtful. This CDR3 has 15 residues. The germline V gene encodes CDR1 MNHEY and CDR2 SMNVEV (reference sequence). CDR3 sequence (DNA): TGTGCCAGCACCACATTCCAGGAGGGCCCTCTCGAGCAGTACTTC. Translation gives CASTTFQEGPLEQYF.

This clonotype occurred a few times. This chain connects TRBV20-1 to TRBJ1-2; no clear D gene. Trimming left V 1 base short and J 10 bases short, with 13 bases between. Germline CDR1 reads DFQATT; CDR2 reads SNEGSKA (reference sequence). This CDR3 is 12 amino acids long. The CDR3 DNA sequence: TGCAGTGCTAGAGTTAGAGACCCAGACTACACCTTC. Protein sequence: CSARVRDPDYTF.

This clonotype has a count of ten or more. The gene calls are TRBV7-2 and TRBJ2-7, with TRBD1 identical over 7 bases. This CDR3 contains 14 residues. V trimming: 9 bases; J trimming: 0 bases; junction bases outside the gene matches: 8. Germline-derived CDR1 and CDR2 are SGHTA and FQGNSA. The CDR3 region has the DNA TGTGCCAGTAGTAGGACAGGAACCTCCTACGAGCAGTACTTC. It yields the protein CASSRTGTSYEQYF.

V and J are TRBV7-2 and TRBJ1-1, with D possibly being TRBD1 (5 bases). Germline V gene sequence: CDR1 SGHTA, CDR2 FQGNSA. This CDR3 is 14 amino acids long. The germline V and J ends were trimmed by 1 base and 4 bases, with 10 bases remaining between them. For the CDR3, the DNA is TGTGCCAGCAGCTTAGTGGCAGGGAGCACTGAAGCTTTCTTT. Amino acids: CASSLVAGSTEAFF.

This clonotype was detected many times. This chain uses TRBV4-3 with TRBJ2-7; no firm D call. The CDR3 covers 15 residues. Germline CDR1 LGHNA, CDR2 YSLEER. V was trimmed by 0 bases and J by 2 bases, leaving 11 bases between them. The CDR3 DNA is TGCGCCAGCAGCCAAGATATGGGCCAAACCTACGAGCAGTACTTC. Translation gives CASSQDMGQTYEQYF.

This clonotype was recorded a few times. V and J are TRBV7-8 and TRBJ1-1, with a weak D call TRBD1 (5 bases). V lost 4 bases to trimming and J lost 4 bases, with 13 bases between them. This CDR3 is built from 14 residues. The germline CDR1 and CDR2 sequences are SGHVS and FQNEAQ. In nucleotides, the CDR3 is TGTGCCAGCAGCTCCACGGCTAGGGGCACTGAAGCTTTCTTT. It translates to CASSSTARGTEAFF.

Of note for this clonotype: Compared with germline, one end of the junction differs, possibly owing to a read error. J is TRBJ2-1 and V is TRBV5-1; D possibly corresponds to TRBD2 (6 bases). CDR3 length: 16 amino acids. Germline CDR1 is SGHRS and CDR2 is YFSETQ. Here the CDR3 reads CASGFYHGTAGSEQFF. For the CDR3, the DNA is TGCGCCAGCGGCTTTTATCACGGGACTGCGGGCAGTGAGCAGTTCTTC.

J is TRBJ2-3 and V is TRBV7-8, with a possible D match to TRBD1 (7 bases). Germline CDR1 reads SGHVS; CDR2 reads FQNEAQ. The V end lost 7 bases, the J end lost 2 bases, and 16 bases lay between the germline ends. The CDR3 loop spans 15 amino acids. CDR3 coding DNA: TGTGCCAGCATGGGGCGGGACAGACTCACAGATACGCAGTATTTT. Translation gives CASMGRDRLTDTQYF.

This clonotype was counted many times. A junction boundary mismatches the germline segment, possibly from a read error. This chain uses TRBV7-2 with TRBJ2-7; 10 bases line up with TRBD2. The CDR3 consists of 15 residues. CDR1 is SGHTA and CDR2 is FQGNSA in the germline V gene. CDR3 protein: CASSPRLAGSYEQYF. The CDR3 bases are TGCGCCAGCAGTCCCAGACTAGCGGGCTCCTACGAGCAGTACTTC.

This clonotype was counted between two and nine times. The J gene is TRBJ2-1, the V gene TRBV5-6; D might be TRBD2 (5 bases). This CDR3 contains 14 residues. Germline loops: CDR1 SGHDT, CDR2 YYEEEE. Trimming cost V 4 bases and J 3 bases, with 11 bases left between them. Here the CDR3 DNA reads TGTGCCAGCAGCCTTAATAGCGTCTACAATGAGCAGTTCTTC. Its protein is CASSLNSVYNEQFF. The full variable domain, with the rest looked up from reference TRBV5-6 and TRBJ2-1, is DAGVTQSPTHLIKTRGQQVTLRCSPKSGHDTVSWYQQALGQGPQFIFQYYEEEERQRGNFPDRFSGHQFPNYSSELNVNALLLGDSALYLCASSLNSVYNEQFFGPGTRLTVL.

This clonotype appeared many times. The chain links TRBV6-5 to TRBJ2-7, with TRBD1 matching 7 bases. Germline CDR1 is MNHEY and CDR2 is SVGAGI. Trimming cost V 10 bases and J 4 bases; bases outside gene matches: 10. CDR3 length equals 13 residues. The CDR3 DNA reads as TGTGCCACCGGGGACAGTCGTTTGTACGAGCAGTACTTC. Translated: CATGDSRLYEQYF.